The source of this T cell receptor (beta chain) is a study of Graves' ophthalmopathy and Graves' hyperthyroidism. CDR1 and CDR2 from the germline V gene are DFQATT and SNEGSKA (reference sequence). V was clipped by 3 bases and J by 3 bases, with 14 bases between them. CDR3 size: 14 residues. Concerning this clonotype: Its specificity is unknown.

Additional autoimmune diseases, uncontrolled infections, pregnancy or lactation disqualified patients. Orbital computed tomography, together with clinical symptoms, serum thyroxine, TRAb and thyroid ultrasound, was used for diagnosis. Study results and caveats: From stable hyperthyroidism, ophthalmopathy was separated by a 13-signature model with 85% to 90% sensitivity and roughly 81% specificity.

The study amplified TCR beta CDR3 regions using RNA transcripts. The library came from an HTBI-primed first-round RT-PCR and a second-round multiplex PCR. Each CDR3 protein gets one entry after TCRdb re-called the multiplex PCR reads with MiXCR. Among some 15,000 distinct CDR3 sequences listed, about half were seen once. Sample: peripheral blood. This sequence originates from a woman in her twenties or thirties with Graves' ophthalmopathy. The genes are TRBV20-1 and TRBJ1-2; no reliable D call. The CDR3: CSASYLALDYGYTF. The DNA of the CDR3 is TGCAGTGCTAGTTATTTAGCTCTGGACTATGGCTACACCTTC.